Shown below are 3 T cell receptor beta chains from a single sample sequenced in a study of blood T cell repertoires in COVID-19. Using immunoSEQ multiplex PCR, the repertoire was profiled, and TCRdb retains in-frame clones only, with some absent. This repertoire shows about 250,000 clones, 89% found once; its top ten account for roughly 5%. Sequencing used peripheral blood. The receptors derive from a middle-aged woman who had recovered from COVID-19.

The V and J genes are TRBV11-2 and TRBJ1-2, with unresolved D. CDR3 length: 12 amino acids. V gave up 1 base and J gave up 7 bases, with 7 bases separating them. Germline-derived CDR1 and CDR2 are SGHAT and FQNNGV. The CDR3 here is CASSLVPGGYTF. The CDR3 DNA follows: TGTGCCAGCAGCTTAGTTCCGGGTGGCTACACCTTC.

The chain recombines TRBV6-5 with TRBJ1-1, with TRBD1 as a possible D gene (6 bases). The CDR3 spans 14 residues. V dropped 2 bases and J dropped 6 bases, with 13 bases sitting between them. From germline, CDR1 is MNHEY and CDR2 SVGAGI. The CDR3 DNA follows: TGTGCCAGCAGTTACATGCAGGGGACCGCTGAAGCTTTCTTT. This encodes CASSYMQGTAEAFF.

This clone was seen only a few times. J is TRBJ2-1 and V is TRBV24-1, with D perhaps TRBD1 (6 bases). V was pared by 8 bases and J by 5 bases, with 6 bases between. Germline V lookup: CDR1 KGHDR, CDR2 SFDVKD. This CDR3 spans 11 amino acids. In DNA, the CDR3 is TGTGCCACCAACAGGGACAATGAGCAGTTCTTC. Translating gives CATNRDNEQFF.